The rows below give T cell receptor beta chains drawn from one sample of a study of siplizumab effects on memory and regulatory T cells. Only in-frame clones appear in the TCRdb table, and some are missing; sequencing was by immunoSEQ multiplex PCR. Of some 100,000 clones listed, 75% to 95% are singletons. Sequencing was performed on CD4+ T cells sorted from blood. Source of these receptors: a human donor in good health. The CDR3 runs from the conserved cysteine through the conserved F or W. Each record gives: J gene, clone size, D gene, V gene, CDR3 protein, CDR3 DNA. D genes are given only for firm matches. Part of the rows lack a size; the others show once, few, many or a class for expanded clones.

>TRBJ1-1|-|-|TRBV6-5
CASSYSRNTEAFF
TGTGCCAGCAGTTACTCCAGGAACACTGAAGCTTTCTTT
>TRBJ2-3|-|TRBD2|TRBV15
CATSRSRLAGIDTQYF
TGTGCCACCAGCAGATCCCGGCTAGCGGGAATAGATACGCAGTATTTT
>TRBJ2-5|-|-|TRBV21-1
CASSSQGEGTGSVETQYF
TGTGCCAGCAGCTCTCAAGGAGAGGGGACGGGGAGTGTTGAGACCCAGTACTTC
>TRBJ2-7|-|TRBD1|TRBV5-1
CASSGGQGHEQYF
TGCGCCAGCAGCGGGGGACAGGGCCACGAGCAGTACTTC
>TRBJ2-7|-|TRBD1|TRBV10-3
CAISPGTGTYEQYF
TGTGCCATCAGTCCCGGGACAGGGACCTACGAGCAGTACTTC
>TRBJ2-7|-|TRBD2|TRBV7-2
CASSSQAGPYEQYF
TGTGCCAGCAGCTCACAAGCGGGACCCTACGAGCAGTACTTC
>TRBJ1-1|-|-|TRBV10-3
CAISAEVNTEAFF
TGTGCCATCAGCGCTGAGGTGAACACTGAAGCTTTCTTT
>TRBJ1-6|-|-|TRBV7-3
CASSLTGGPPITLHF
TGTGCCAGCAGCTTAACGGGCGGGCCACCCATCACCCTCCACTTT
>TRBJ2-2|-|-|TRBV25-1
CASSVRSGNTGELFF
TGTGCCAGCAGTGTGAGGTCAGGGAACACCGGGGAGCTGTTTTTT
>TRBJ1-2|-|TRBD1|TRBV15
CATSRDIQGDQGYTF
TGTGCCACCAGCAGAGATATACAGGGGGATCAGGGCTACACCTTC
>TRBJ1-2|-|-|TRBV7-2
CASSSTGSNYGYTF
TGTGCCAGCAGCTCGACAGGCTCTAACTATGGCTACACCTTC
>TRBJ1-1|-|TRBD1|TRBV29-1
CSVNRGLMNTEAFF
TGCAGCGTCAACAGGGGACTAATGAACACTGAAGCTTTCTTT
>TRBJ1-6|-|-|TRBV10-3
CATEASMFNSPLHF
TGTGCCACTGAAGCTTCGATGTTTAATTCACCCCTCCACTTT
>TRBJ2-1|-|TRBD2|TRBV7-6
CASSLATGGPNEQFF
TGTGCCAGCAGCTTAGCAACGGGGGGGCCCAATGAGCAGTTCTTC
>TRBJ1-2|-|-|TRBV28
CASSPGARGYGYTF
TGTGCCAGCAGCCCAGGCGCGAGAGGCTATGGCTACACCTTC
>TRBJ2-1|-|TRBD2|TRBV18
CASSPGTGLVMNEQFF
TGTGCCAGCTCACCAGGGACCGGACTAGTCATGAATGAGCAGTTCTTC
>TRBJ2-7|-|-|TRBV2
CATSDRLYSYEQYF
TGTGCCACCTCCGACAGGCTATACTCCTACGAGCAGTACTTC
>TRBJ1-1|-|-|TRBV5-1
CASSLEVGNTEAFF
TGCGCCAGCAGCTTGGAGGTAGGGAACACTGAAGCTTTCTTT
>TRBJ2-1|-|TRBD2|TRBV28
CASSPLGTSGVNEQFF
TGTGCCAGCAGTCCGCTCGGGACTAGCGGGGTGAATGAGCAGTTCTTC
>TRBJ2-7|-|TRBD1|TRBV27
CASSLGQGGYEQYF
TGTGCCAGCAGCCTAGGACAGGGGGGCTACGAGCAGTACTTC
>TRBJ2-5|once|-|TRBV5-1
CASSVGPEAETQYF
TGCGCCAGCAGCGTGGGACCCGAGGCAGAGACCCAGTACTTC
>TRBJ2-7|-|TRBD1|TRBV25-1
CASLGQDSYEQYF
TGTGCCAGCTTGGGACAGGACTCCTACGAGCAGTACTTC
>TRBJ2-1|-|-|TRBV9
CASSVRGVDEQFF
TGTGCCAGCAGCGTGAGGGGCGTGGATGAGCAGTTCTTC
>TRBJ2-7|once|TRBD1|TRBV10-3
CAISDPRDRDEQYF
TGTGCCATCAGTGATCCCCGGGACAGGGACGAGCAGTACTTC
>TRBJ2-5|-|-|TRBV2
CASSDNRAAETQYF
TGTGCCAGCAGTGATAACAGGGCGGCAGAGACCCAGTACTTC
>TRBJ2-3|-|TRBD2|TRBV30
CAWSPRGGPPSTDTQYF
TGTGCCTGGAGTCCTCGCGGGGGGCCCCCTAGCACAGATACGCAGTATTTT
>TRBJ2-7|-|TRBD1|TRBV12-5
CASGLAGKGQGASYEQYF
TGTGCTAGTGGTTTGGCGGGAAAGGGCCAGGGGGCTTCCTACGAGCAGTACTTC
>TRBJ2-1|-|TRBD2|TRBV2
CASTIGTIEQFF
TGTGCCAGCACAATAGGGACTATTGAGCAGTTCTTC
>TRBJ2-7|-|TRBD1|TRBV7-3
CASSLTTGTGVYEQYF
TGTGCCAGCAGCTTAACGACCGGGACAGGGGTCTACGAGCAGTACTTC
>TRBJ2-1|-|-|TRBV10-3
CAISDFAGMDEQFF
TGTGCCATCAGTGATTTTGCGGGGATGGATGAGCAGTTCTTC
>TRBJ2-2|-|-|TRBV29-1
CSVGTELNTGELFF
TGCAGCGTTGGTACAGAGCTGAACACCGGGGAGCTGTTTTTT
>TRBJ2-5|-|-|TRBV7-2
CASSSMWETQYF
TGTGCCAGCAGCTCGATGTGGGAGACCCAGTACTTC
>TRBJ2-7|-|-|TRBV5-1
CASSFTQLGEQYF
TGCGCCAGCAGCTTTACTCAATTGGGCGAGCAGTACTTC
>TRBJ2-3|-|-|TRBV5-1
CASSGNTDTQYF
TGCGCCAGCAGCGGAAACACAGATACGCAGTATTTT
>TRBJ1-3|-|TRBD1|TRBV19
CASLGQLSGNTIYF
TGTGCCAGTTTGGGACAGCTCTCTGGAAACACCATATATTTT
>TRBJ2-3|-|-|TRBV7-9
CASSPQGAGTDTQYF
TGTGCCAGCAGCCCACAGGGTGCGGGCACAGATACGCAGTATTTT
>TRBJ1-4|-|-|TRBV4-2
CASSQDERAGAEEKLFF
TGTGCCAGCAGCCAAGATGAAAGGGCAGGGGCCGAAGAAAAACTGTTTTTT
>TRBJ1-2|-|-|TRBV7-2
CASSLVGYGYTF
TGTGCCAGCAGCTTAGTAGGCTATGGCTACACCTTC
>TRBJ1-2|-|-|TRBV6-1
CASSFEGGITF
TGTGCCAGCAGTTTTGAGGGAGGGATCACCTTC
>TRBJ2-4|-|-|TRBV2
CARIRLPENIQYF
TGTGCGCGAATCCGGCTGCCGGAAAACATTCAGTACTTC
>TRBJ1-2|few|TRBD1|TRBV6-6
CASHTGGDGYTF
TGTGCCAGCCACACAGGGGGTGATGGCTACACCTTC
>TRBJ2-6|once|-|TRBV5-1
CASSFQGSGANVLTF
TGCGCCAGCAGCTTTCAGGGGTCTGGGGCCAACGTCCTGACTTTC
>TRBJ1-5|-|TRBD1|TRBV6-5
CASSTGQGTYQPQHF
TGTGCCAGCAGTACCGGACAGGGGACTTATCAGCCCCAGCATTTT
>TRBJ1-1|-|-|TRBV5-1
CASTRDYIGRDTEAFF
TGCGCCAGCACCAGGGACTACATCGGACGGGACACTGAAGCTTTCTTT
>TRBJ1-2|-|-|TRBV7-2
CASSLGSGFGGYTF
TGTGCCAGCAGCTTAGGCAGTGGCTTTGGCGGCTACACCTTC
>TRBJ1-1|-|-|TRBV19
CASSTRAEAFF
TGTGCCAGTAGTACCAGAGCTGAAGCTTTCTTT
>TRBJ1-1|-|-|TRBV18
CASSRGNTEAFF
TGTGCCAGCTCTCGGGGGAACACTGAAGCTTTCTTT
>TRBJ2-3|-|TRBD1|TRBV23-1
CASRPPRTGSDTDTQYF
TGCGCCAGCAGACCTCCTCGGACAGGGAGCGACACAGATACGCAGTATTTT
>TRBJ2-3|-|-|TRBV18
CASSPDMFGGTDTQYF
TGTGCCAGCTCACCGGACATGTTCGGGGGCACAGATACGCAGTATTTT
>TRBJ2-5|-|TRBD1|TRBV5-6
CASSLGDSQETQYF
TGTGCCAGCAGCTTGGGGGACAGCCAAGAGACCCAGTACTTC
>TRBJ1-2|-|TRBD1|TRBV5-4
CASSVQGGGYTF
TGTGCCAGCAGCGTACAGGGGGGCGGCTACACCTTC
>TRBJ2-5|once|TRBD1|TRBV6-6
CASSKSRTGQETQYF
TGTGCCAGCAGTAAAAGTAGGACAGGGCAAGAGACCCAGTACTTC
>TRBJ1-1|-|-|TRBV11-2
CASSLNAGLGSTEAFF
TGTGCCAGCAGCCTCAATGCAGGGTTAGGAAGCACTGAAGCTTTCTTT
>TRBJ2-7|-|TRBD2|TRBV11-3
CASSLDAGVEQYF
TGTGCCAGCAGCTTAGATGCGGGGGTCGAGCAGTACTTC